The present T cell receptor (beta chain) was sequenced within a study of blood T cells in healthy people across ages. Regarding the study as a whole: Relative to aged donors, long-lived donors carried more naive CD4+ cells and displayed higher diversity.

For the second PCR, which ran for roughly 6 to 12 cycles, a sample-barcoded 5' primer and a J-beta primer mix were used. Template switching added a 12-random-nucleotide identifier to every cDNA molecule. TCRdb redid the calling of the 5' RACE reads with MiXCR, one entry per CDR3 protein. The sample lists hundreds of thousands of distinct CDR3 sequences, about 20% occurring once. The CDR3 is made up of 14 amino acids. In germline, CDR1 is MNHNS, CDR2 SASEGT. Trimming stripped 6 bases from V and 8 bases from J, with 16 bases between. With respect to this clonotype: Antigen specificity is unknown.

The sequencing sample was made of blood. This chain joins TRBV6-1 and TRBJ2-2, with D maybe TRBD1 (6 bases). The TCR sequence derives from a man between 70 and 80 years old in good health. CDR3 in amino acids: CASRRGSLDGELFF. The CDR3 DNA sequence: TGTGCCAGCAGGAGGGGGTCCCTGGATGGGGAGCTGTTTTTT.